This T cell receptor (beta chain) was retrieved from a study of response to subunit inactivated influenza vaccine. About this clonotype: Its specificity is not known.

TCRdb fed the RT-PCR reads into MiXCR, producing one record per CDR3 protein. The sample holds approximately 530,000 distinct CDR3 sequences; 10% to 15% are singletons and the top ten take around 14%. CDR1 and CDR2 from the germline V gene are MNHEY and SVGEGT. This CDR3 is 13 amino acids long. Unmatched junction bases numbered 5, after V lost 5 bases and J lost 4 bases. Study-wide findings and caveats: Authors suggested that a seasonal influenza vaccination recruits few new T cells each time.

This clonotype originated in a man in his fifties or sixties who received an inactivated influenza vaccine. The chain couples TRBV6-2 or TRBV6-3 to TRBJ2-7; 7 bases fit TRBD1. The sample was PBMCs from blood, taken roughly 46 days after vaccination. CDR3 region: CASSRYRGYEQYF. CDR3 bases: TGTGCCAGCAGTCGATACAGGGGTTACGAGCAGTACTTC.